This entry lists 27 T cell receptor beta chains sequenced from one sample in a study of T cell responses to AZD1222 COVID-19 vaccine. This table comes from immunoSEQ multiplex PCR, and its TCRdb copy is limited to in-frame clones, with some not included. This sample carries more than 110,000 clones, around 93% of them seen once, and the ten largest clones take around 3.5%. The sample in question was peripheral blood, obtained 28 days after the second AZD1222 dose. These receptors were obtained from an adult who received the AZD1222 COVID-19 vaccine.

The V gene is TRBV24-1, the J gene TRBJ1-2; TRBD1 matches at 7 bases. The CDR3 extends over 13 amino acids. The junction had 2 bases not matched to a gene; V was cut back by 6 bases and J by 2 bases. CDR1 is KGHDR and CDR2 is SFDVKD in the germline V gene. The CDR3 here is CATSRDSNYGYTF. DNA for the CDR3: TGTGCCACCAGTAGGGACAGCAACTATGGCTACACCTTC.

The rearrangement links TRBV7-3 to TRBJ2-1, with 11 bases identical to TRBD2. The CDR3 runs to 17 residues. Losses at the gene ends were 0 bases for V and 6 bases for J; bases not matched to a gene: 7. Germline V gene data show CDR1 as SGHTA and CDR2 as FQGTGA. This CDR3 is CASSLTVLAGGANEQFF. Written as DNA, the CDR3 is TGTGCCAGCAGCTTAACGGTCCTAGCGGGAGGTGCCAATGAGCAGTTCTTC.

The chain combines TRBV5-1 with TRBJ1-1; D remains unclear. V lost 3 bases, J lost 2 bases, and 14 bases lay in between. The CDR3 has 15 amino acids. CDR1 is SGHRS and CDR2 is YFSETQ in the germline V gene. For the CDR3, the DNA is TGCGCCAGCAGCTCCCGAATGGCGAGTAACACTGAAGCTTTCTTT. Amino acids: CASSSRMASNTEAFF.

V usage is TRBV28 and J usage is TRBJ1-2; 8 positions match TRBD1. V trimming: 6 bases; J trimming: 7 bases; junction bases outside the gene matches: 7. The germline CDR1 and CDR2 sequences are MDHEN and SYDVKM. The CDR3 loop spans 13 amino acids. The CDR3 DNA follows: TGTGCCAGCAGCCGACAGGGGCAGCGTGGCTACACCTTC. Amino acid sequence: CASSRQGQRGYTF.

V is TRBV30 and J is TRBJ2-2; a possible D gene is TRBD1 (5 bases). V was shortened by 2 bases and J by 4 bases, with 14 bases between the two germline ends. Germline CDR1 GTSNPN, CDR2 SVGIG (reference sequence). The CDR3 has 15 amino acids. In nucleotides, the CDR3 is TGTGCCTGGAGTCTCCAAGGGGCAGGCACCGGGGAGCTGTTTTTT. Amino acid sequence: CAWSLQGAGTGELFF.

This rearrangement joins TRBV25-1 to TRBJ1-6, with D unclear. The germline gives CDR1 MGHDK, CDR2 SYGVNS. V lost 7 bases to trimming and J lost 7 bases, with 11 bases between them. There are 13 residues in the CDR3. The CDR3 protein is CASNAGSNSPLHF. CDR3 coding DNA: TGTGCCAGCAACGCCGGTTCGAATTCACCCCTCCACTTT.

The J gene is TRBJ2-1, the V gene TRBV27; maybe TRBD2 (6 bases). The CDR3 extends over 13 amino acids. Germline V gene lookup returns CDR1 MNHEY and CDR2 SMNVEV (reference sequence). The V gene lost 5 bases and the J gene lost 4 bases, with 9 bases spanning the gap. This CDR3 reads CASSPSDYNEQFF. CDR3 DNA: TGTGCCAGCAGTCCTAGCGATTACAATGAGCAGTTCTTC.

The chain couples TRBV28 to TRBJ2-7; 8 nucleotides match TRBD2. J was trimmed by 5 bases and V by 4 bases; bases with no gene match: 10. This CDR3 spans 15 amino acids. The V gene's germline CDR1 is MDHEN and CDR2 SYDVKM. CDR3 protein: CASSSPPAGADEQYF. CDR3 in DNA: TGTGCCAGCAGTTCGCCGCCAGCGGGGGCGGACGAGCAGTACTTC.

V gene TRBV29-1 combines with J gene TRBJ2-3; D perhaps matches TRBD2 (6 bases). The CDR3 is 12 residues long. Germline values: CDR1 SQVTM, CDR2 ANQGSEA. V lost 8 bases to trimming and J lost 7 bases, with 16 bases between them. The CDR3 bases are TGCAGCATAAGACTAGTCTGGTATACGCAGTATTTT. This encodes CSIRLVWYTQYF.

The rearrangement uses TRBV4-2 and TRBJ2-7; 8 nucleotides align to TRBD2. Germline trimming cut 2 bases from V and 7 bases from J; bases unmatched to any gene: 13. The CDR3 runs to 16 residues. The germline gives CDR1 LGHNA, CDR2 YNFKEQ. The CDR3 here is CASSQPTAGRAREQYF. The CDR3 DNA reads as TGTGCCAGCAGCCAACCCACGGCCGGGAGGGCGAGGGAGCAGTACTTC.

The CDR3 DNA follows: TGTGCCAGCAGCCACGGGACAGGGACCCTTAACAATCAGCCCCAGCATTTT. This translates into CASSHGTGTLNNQPQHF. This chain joins TRBV28 and TRBJ1-5, with TRBD1 identical over 9 bases. After removal of 6 bases from V and 3 bases from J, the junction contained 12 bases not matched to a gene. The CDR3 covers 17 residues. Germline loops: CDR1 MDHEN, CDR2 SYDVKM.

The CDR3, as DNA: TGTGCCAGCTCACCTTCGTACCAAGAGACCCAGTACTTC. Translating it yields CASSPSYQETQYF. The chain links TRBV18 to TRBJ2-5; unclear D gene. V lost 3 bases and J lost 0, with 5 bases in between. This CDR3 is built from 13 residues. The germline V gene encodes CDR1 KGHSH and CDR2 LQKENI.

V is TRBV27 and J is TRBJ2-1; D could derive from TRBD1 or TRBD2 (5 bases each). V lost 5 bases to trimming and J lost 10 bases, with 12 bases between them. The CDR3 has 12 residues. CDR1 is MNHEY, CDR2 SMNVEV, per germline (reference sequence). This CDR3 reads CASSDGALEQFF. CDR3 DNA: TGTGCCAGCAGTGACGGGGCCTTAGAGCAGTTCTTC.

This rearrangement joins TRBV27 to TRBJ2-3; TRBD2 matches at 9 bases. Germline CDR1 and CDR2: MNHEY and SMNVEV (reference sequence). The CDR3 is 16 residues long. The trim removed 4 bases at V and 4 bases at J, leaving 9 bases unmatched. CDR3: CASSSWGGRVADTQYF. CDR3 nucleotides: TGTGCCAGCAGTTCTTGGGGCGGGAGGGTCGCAGATACGCAGTATTTT.

This clone was counted between two and nine times. This chain joins TRBV2 and TRBJ1-4; D gene unclear. Germline V gene sequence: CDR1 SNHLY, CDR2 FYNNEI. V was cut by 3 bases and J by 4 bases, with 12 bases left in between. The CDR3 totals 15 residues. Here the CDR3 DNA reads TGTGCCAGCAGTGATTATGGCGGTGGTAATGAAAAACTGTTTTTT. It yields the protein CASSDYGGGNEKLFF.

The V call is TRBV9, the J call TRBJ1-2; TRBD1 matches at 10 bases. This CDR3 has 15 amino acids. V lost 3 bases, J lost 7 bases, and 9 bases stayed unmatched. Per the germline V gene, CDR1 is SGDLS and CDR2 is YYNGEE. The CDR3 region is CASSAQTGGAFGYTF. The CDR3 region has the DNA TGTGCCAGCAGCGCCCAGACAGGGGGCGCGTTTGGCTACACCTTC.

The chain carries TRBV7-6 and TRBJ2-3; 9 bases line up with TRBD2. This CDR3 is built from 18 residues. V shed 2 bases and J 0 bases; nucleotides not matched to a gene: 9. From germline, CDR1 is SGHVS and CDR2 FNYEAQ. CDR3 protein: CASSLYAGGPGSTDTQYF. The CDR3 DNA sequence: TGTGCCAGCAGCTTATACGCGGGAGGGCCGGGTAGCACAGATACGCAGTATTTT.

This chain connects TRBV12-3 or TRBV12-4 to TRBJ2-2; no firm D call. This CDR3 spans 13 amino acids. V lost 7 bases, J lost 4 bases, and 10 bases lay in between. CDR3: CASKTDPTGELFF. CDR3 DNA: TGTGCCAGCAAAACCGACCCCACCGGGGAGCTGTTTTTT.

This chain connects TRBV18 to TRBJ1-2, with 10 bases fitting TRBD1. There are 11 residues in the CDR3. V was clipped by 6 bases and J by 10 bases; unmatched bases: 2. The germline V gene encodes CDR1 KGHSH and CDR2 LQKENI. The CDR3 region has the DNA TGTGCCAGCTCGGGACAGGGGAACTACACCTTC. Translation: CASSGQGNYTF.

J is TRBJ2-1 and V is TRBV19; 14 nucleotides line up with TRBD2. This CDR3 comprises 15 residues. Looked up from germline, CDR1 is LNHDA and CDR2 is SQIVND (reference sequence). Trimming cost V 3 bases and J 6 bases; bases outside gene matches: 1. CDR3 loop: CASSIGTSGSNEQFF. CDR3 in DNA: TGTGCCAGTAGTATCGGGACTAGCGGGAGCAATGAGCAGTTCTTC.

The CDR3 sequence: CATSRGPGQGHSNQPQHF. Written as DNA, the CDR3 is TGTGCCACCAGCAGAGGTCCGGGACAGGGGCATAGCAATCAGCCCCAGCATTTT. The chain joins TRBV15 to TRBJ1-5; 10 bases agree with TRBD1. V lost 1 base and J lost 0; bases outside the gene matches: 6. Germline values: CDR1 LNHNV, CDR2 YYDKDF (reference sequence). The CDR3 has 18 amino acids.

V usage is TRBV7-9 and J usage is TRBJ2-5, with a possible D match to TRBD1 (6 bases). Germline-derived CDR1 and CDR2 are SEHNR and FQNEAQ (reference sequence). CDR3 length: 15 residues. V lost 3 bases and J lost 1, with 12 bases in between. The CDR3 bases are TGTGCCAGCAGCTTCATGCAGGGGTCCCAAGAGACCCAGTACTTC. It encodes CASSFMQGSQETQYF.

This clone was recorded once. J is TRBJ1-1 and V is TRBV5-5; D is possibly TRBD1 (5 bases). Trimming removed 4 bases at V and 4 bases at J, with 17 bases between. CDR1 and CDR2 (germline): SGHKS, YYEKEE (reference sequence). CDR3 length equals 15 residues. The CDR3: CASSEGPRVGTEAFF. The CDR3 DNA reads as TGTGCCAGCAGCGAGGGGCCCAGGGTGGGCACTGAAGCTTTCTTT.

This clone was seen a single time. This chain connects TRBV29-1 to TRBJ2-7; D is unclear. This CDR3 has 14 residues. Germline CDR1 is SQVTM and CDR2 is ANQGSEA. Trimming stripped 4 bases from V and 0 bases from J, with 13 bases between. In DNA, the CDR3 is TGCAGCGTTGGCGAGACCCGTAGCTCCTACGAGCAGTACTTC. As protein: CSVGETRSSYEQYF.

The chain is built from TRBV28 and TRBJ2-4; 9 bases map to TRBD1. CDR1 MDHEN and CDR2 SYDVKM come from the germline V gene. V lost 1 base to trimming and J lost 6 bases; unmatched junction nucleotides: 1. CDR3 length: 14 amino acids. The CDR3 loop reads CASSLSGQGNIQYF. Here the CDR3 DNA reads TGTGCCAGCAGTTTATCGGGACAGGGAAACATTCAGTACTTC.

V is TRBV9 and J is TRBJ2-1; the match to TRBD2 covers 7 bases. The germline CDR1 and CDR2 sequences are SGDLS and YYNGEE. J was trimmed by 2 bases and V by 4 bases; bases with no gene match: 9. This CDR3 contains 16 residues. CDR3 nucleotides: TGTGCCAGCAGCCCCCGACTAGCAGAGACCTACAATGAGCAGTTCTTC. It translates to CASSPRLAETYNEQFF.

The chain uses TRBV7-2 and TRBJ1-6, with 7 bases aligning to TRBD1. Unmatched junction bases numbered 6, after V lost 5 bases and J lost 5 bases. This CDR3 has 15 amino acids. In germline, CDR1 is SGHTA, CDR2 FQGNSA. CDR3 DNA: TGTGCCAGCAGCCTTCGACAGGGTAATAATTCACCCCTCCACTTT. This codes for CASSLRQGNNSPLHF.